This TCR beta chain was retrieved from a study of shared clonotypes between healthy human individuals. Study outcomes and limitations: A handful of donors had around 5% of their naive CD4 clonotypes in common.

Profiling relied on immunoSEQ multiplex PCR, and the TCRdb table lists in-frame clones only, not all of them. The sample records 2 million or so clones, around 95% being singletons. On this clone itself: As yet, its antigen is unknown.

The TCR originated in a man aged 18-30 years in good health. The sequencing input was naive CD4+ T cells sorted from blood. Subset noted: CD45RA+ positively selected.

The CDR3 nucleotides read TGTGCCAGCAGCCCGGGACCAGCTTTGCGGGCTTTCTTT. This encodes CASSPGPALRAFF. V and J are TRBV2 and TRBJ1-1, with D possibly being TRBD1 (5 bases). Looked up from germline, CDR1 is SNHLY and CDR2 is FYNNEI. V lost 6 bases, J lost 11 bases, and 19 bases lay in between. This CDR3 contains 13 residues.